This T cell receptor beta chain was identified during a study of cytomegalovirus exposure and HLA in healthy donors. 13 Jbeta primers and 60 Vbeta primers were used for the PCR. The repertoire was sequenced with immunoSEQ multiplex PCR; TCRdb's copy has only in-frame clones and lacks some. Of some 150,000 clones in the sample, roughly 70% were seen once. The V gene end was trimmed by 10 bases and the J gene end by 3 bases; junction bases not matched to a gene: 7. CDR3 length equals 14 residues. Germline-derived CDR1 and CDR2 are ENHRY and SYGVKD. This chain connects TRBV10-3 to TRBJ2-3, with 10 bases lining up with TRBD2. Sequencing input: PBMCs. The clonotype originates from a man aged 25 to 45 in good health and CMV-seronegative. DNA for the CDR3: TGTGCCACCAGGACTAGCGGAGGTACAGATACGCAGTATTTT. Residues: CATRTSGGTDTQYF.